The table lists the clone carrying this TCR beta chain with many counts. What it binds is not known. The record originates from a study of blood T cells in healthy people across ages. Findings of the study overall: It was not known whether donors were CMV positive (a possible confounder of expanded clonotype changes). There were more naive CD4+ cells and higher diversity in long-lived donors than in aged donors.

The CDR3 totals 14 residues. J was trimmed by 6 bases and V by 6 bases; bases with no gene match: 3. Primed by a sample-barcoded 5' primer and a J-beta primer mix, a second PCR proceeded for roughly 7 to 12 cycles. TCRdb ran MiXCR on the 5' RACE reads and lists one entry per CDR3 protein. The sample shows about 1 million distinct CDR3 sequences, less than 50% of them seen only once. The receptor was isolated from a woman aged 60-75 years in good health. The material sequenced was blood. The chain employs TRBV12-3 or TRBV12-4 and TRBJ1-6; 9 nucleotides agree with TRBD1. In nucleotides, the CDR3 is TGTGCCAGCAGCAGGACAGGGGTTAATTCACCCCTCCACTTT. It encodes CASSRTGVNSPLHF.